The text below deals with one T cell receptor (beta chain). This sample was included in a study of blood T cells in healthy people across ages. The CDR3 is made up of 14 amino acids. With 1 base clipped from V and 7 bases from J, the junction kept 1 base outside the gene matches. CDR1 is LGHDT, CDR2 YNNKEL, per germline (reference sequence). Using a J-beta primer mix together with a sample-barcoded 5' primer, a second PCR was run for roughly 6 to 12 cycles. TCRdb re-analysed the 5' RACE reads in MiXCR, keeping a single row per CDR3 protein. The sample lists around 790,000 distinct CDR3 sequences; 44% were seen once.

The material sequenced was blood. The chain carries TRBV3-1 and TRBJ2-1; 10 bases fit TRBD1. The clonotype was recovered from a man in his sixties in good health. The CDR3 region is CASSQVGQGNEQFF. The DNA for the CDR3 is TGTGCCAGCAGCCAAGTGGGACAGGGGAATGAGCAGTTCTTC.